The present T cell receptor (beta chain) was sequenced within a study of T cell changes during pregnancy in multiple sclerosis. Trimming took 5 bases from V and 1 from J, leaving 17 bases between them. The length of the CDR3 is 16 residues. Germline V gene lookup returns CDR1 SEHNR and CDR2 FQNEAQ (reference sequence). TCRdb keeps only in-frame clones here, not all; method: immunoSEQ multiplex PCR. This table has more than 70,000 clones, 85% to 95% appearing once. This chain connects TRBV7-9 to TRBJ2-5; D is perhaps TRBD1 (5 bases). The sample was peripheral blood, taken before pregnancy. The clonotype was recovered from a female donor with multiple sclerosis, enrolled in a pregnancy study. CDR3: CASSRWVQGRQETQYF. CDR3 nucleotide sequence: TGTGCCAGCAGCCGTTGGGTTCAGGGTCGCCAAGAGACCCAGTACTTC.